This T cell receptor (beta chain) derives from a study of cytomegalovirus exposure and HLA in healthy donors. Measured with immunoSEQ multiplex PCR; TCRdb has only the in-frame clones, and not every one. The sample gives some 250,000 clones, roughly 89% of which show up once; around 0.34% is in the top ten. Points from the study as a whole: Reports showed the classifier diagnosing cytomegalovirus status with high specificity and sensitivity. For most TCR sequences rarity was the rule, although some public TCRs occurred in many donors. A subsequent analysis found that TCR clusters from the first cohort also tended to co-occur in the 110 or so validation repertoires, with 90% to 95% of cluster scores above 0.

Regarding this clone: Its antigen is undetermined.

The CDR3 spans 13 residues. The germline V and J ends were trimmed by 5 bases and 2 bases, with 10 bases remaining between them. Per germline, CDR1 PRHDT and CDR2 FYEKMQ (reference sequence). This rearrangement joins TRBV13 to TRBJ2-7, with a weak D call TRBD2 (5 bases). Material for sequencing was PBMCs. The TCR originated in a young woman in good health and CMV-seronegative. The CDR3 reads CASSLRGTYEQYF. The CDR3 bases are TGTGCCAGCAGCCTACGGGGAACCTACGAGCAGTACTTC.